This T cell receptor (beta chain) emerged from a study of blood T cell repertoires in COVID-19. Across the study: T cells, B-cell-depleted T cells, or PBMCs provided the cDNA or gDNA that served as material.

The germline gives CDR1 MNHEY, CDR2 SVGAGI. The CDR3 extends over 14 amino acids. Trimming cost V 7 bases and J 4 bases; bases outside gene matches: 6. Per the original data handling: It was from reference gene primer amplification that nucleated cell counts were estimated. Libraries were prepared by immunoSEQ multiplex PCR; TCRdb keeps only in-frame clonotypes and omits some of them. That table supplies the V and J calls and clone size; D and trimming were determined from the DNA. Found here are under 350,000 clones, approximately 85% of them singletons; the top ten hold around 7.8%. J is TRBJ2-5 and V is TRBV6-5, with 10 nucleotides matching TRBD1. The specimen was peripheral blood. This TCR came from a human donor in a cohort sampled during active COVID-19. The CDR3 DNA reads as TGTGCCAGCACCAGACAGGGGGCACGAGAGACCCAGTACTTC. Protein product: CASTRQGARETQYF.